The T cell receptor (beta chain) under discussion was sequenced for a study of tumor-infiltrating lymphocytes in primary liver carcinoma. General study findings and limits: Pairs comparing tumor with adjacent tissue or blood overlapped less than pairs drawn from tumor regions. Tumors significantly exceeded blood in top-250-clone fraction (p = 0.039).

From approximately 490 ng total RNA, TCR beta cDNA was generated with a primer in the constant region. The TCR beta library was amplified through three nested multiplex PCR rounds in a modified ARM-PCR procedure. TCRdb ran MiXCR on the multiplex PCR reads and lists one entry per CDR3 protein. Here the sample spans 250,000 to 400,000 distinct CDR3 sequences, 65% being singletons. A note on this clonotype: Antigen unknown.

RNA was extracted from whole blood without cell sorting, alongside germline DNA. Sequencing was done on a sample of peripheral blood. This clonotype was obtained from a man in his forties or fifties with primary liver carcinoma and hepatitis B virus infection.

The CDR3 DNA is TGTGCCACCAGTGATGGGGGGTTCAATCAGCCCCAGCATTTT. This codes for CATSDGGFNQPQHF. The chain links TRBV24-1 to TRBJ1-5; the D gene is possibly TRBD1 (5 bases). Looked up from germline, CDR1 is KGHDR and CDR2 is SFDVKD. This CDR3 is 14 amino acids long. Deletions cut 3 bases from V and 3 bases from J, with 8 bases between.